One sample yielded the 9 T cell receptor beta chains listed below, sequenced in a study of blood T cell repertoires in COVID-19. Here immunoSEQ multiplex PCR was the method, and the copy in TCRdb shows in-frame clones only, minus some. The sample carries around 69,000 clones, roughly 80% recorded once. The material sequenced was peripheral blood. These receptors were collected from a man aged 50 to 59 with active COVID-19.

This clone was observed a single time. The rearrangement uses TRBV10-3 and TRBJ1-2, with 9 bases fitting TRBD1. The CDR3 has 17 residues. Germline CDR1 and CDR2: ENHRY and SYGVKD. The V and J ends lost 3 bases and 3 bases, in that order; junction bases with no gene match: 11. The CDR3 sequence: CAISEKRQGVLDYGYTF. The CDR3 DNA is TGTGCCATCAGTGAAAAAAGACAGGGGGTTCTTGACTATGGCTACACCTTC.

The chain combines TRBV27 with TRBJ2-1; no clear D. V was shortened by 3 bases and J by 5 bases, with 5 bases between the two germline ends. The CDR3 totals 12 residues. Looked up from germline, CDR1 is MNHEY and CDR2 is SMNVEV (reference sequence). The CDR3: CASSFGHNEQFF. CDR3 DNA sequence: TGTGCCAGCAGTTTTGGCCACAATGAGCAGTTCTTC.

The chain is built from TRBV30 and TRBJ1-5, with D maybe TRBD1 (6 bases). CDR1 is GTSNPN and CDR2 is SVGIG in the germline V gene (reference sequence). V was cut by 2 bases and J by 6 bases, with 11 bases left in between. The CDR3 contains 13 residues. CDR3: CAWSPGVLQPQHF. In DNA, the CDR3 is TGTGCCTGGAGTCCAGGGGTTCTTCAGCCCCAGCATTTT. The entire variable domain, with the rest obtained from reference TRBV30 and TRBJ1-5, is as follows: SQTIHQWPATLVQPVGSPLSLECTVEGTSNPNLYWYRQAAGRGLQLLFYSVGIGQISSEVPQNLSASRPQDRQFILSSKKLLLSDSGFYLCAWSPGVLQPQHFGDGTRLSIL.

The rearrangement uses TRBV27 and TRBJ2-7; tentative D call: TRBD2 (5 bases). Per germline, CDR1 MNHEY and CDR2 SMNVEV (reference sequence). CDR3 length: 12 residues. V was trimmed by 9 bases and J by 4 bases, leaving 13 bases between them. In DNA, the CDR3 is TGTGCCAGTTGGGAGCGGATGTACGAGCAGTACTTC. This codes for CASWERMYEQYF.

In regard to this clone: Just one base apart from a much larger clone, this may be a read error. Other DNA variants within this sample encode the same CDR3. J is TRBJ1-2 and V is TRBV4-1; D might be TRBD1 (6 bases). Germline CDR1 reads MGHRA; CDR2 reads YSYEKL. Trimming cost V 1 base and J 4 bases, with 10 bases left between them. This CDR3 region has 14 residues. CDR3: CASSQGTGPYGYTF. CDR3 DNA sequence: TGCGCCAGCAGCCAAGGAACAGGGCCCTATGGCTACACCTTC.

The chain employs TRBV30 and TRBJ2-7; 8 bases map to TRBD1. The CDR3 runs to 13 residues. Per the germline V gene, CDR1 is GTSNPN and CDR2 is SVGIG (reference sequence). V dropped 4 bases and J dropped 0; count of bases not matched to a gene: 2. The CDR3 is CAWNRGTSYEQYF. CDR3 nucleotide sequence: TGTGCCTGGAACAGGGGGACCTCCTACGAGCAGTACTTC.

The CDR3 DNA reads as TGTGCCAGCAGTGACTCGAAAGTGACAAGCTCCTACGAGCAGTACTTC. It specifies CASSDSKVTSSYEQYF. The rearrangement uses TRBV6-4 and TRBJ2-7; the D is unclear. The germline gives CDR1 MRHNA, CDR2 SNTAGT. There are 16 residues in the CDR3. V was cut by 0 bases and J by 0 bases, with 12 bases left in between.

Note on this clone: One junction end disagrees with the germline gene, perhaps due to a read error. The V gene is TRBV6-1, the J gene TRBJ1-2; D ambiguous. This CDR3 has 13 residues. CDR1 and CDR2 (germline): MNHNS, SASEGT. This CDR3 reads CASSEGRERATHF. The CDR3 DNA is TGTGCCAGCAGTGAAGGACGGGAACGCGCCACCCACTTC.

CDR3: CAWSVQQGLRGYTF. The CDR3 DNA sequence: TGTGCCTGGAGTGTACAGCAGGGGTTAAGGGGCTACACCTTC. The gene calls are TRBV30 and TRBJ1-2, with D possibly matching TRBD1 (6 bases). The V end was cut by 0 bases, the J end by 8 bases, with 16 bases between. This CDR3 has 14 residues. CDR1 and CDR2 (germline): GTSNPN, SVGIG (reference sequence).